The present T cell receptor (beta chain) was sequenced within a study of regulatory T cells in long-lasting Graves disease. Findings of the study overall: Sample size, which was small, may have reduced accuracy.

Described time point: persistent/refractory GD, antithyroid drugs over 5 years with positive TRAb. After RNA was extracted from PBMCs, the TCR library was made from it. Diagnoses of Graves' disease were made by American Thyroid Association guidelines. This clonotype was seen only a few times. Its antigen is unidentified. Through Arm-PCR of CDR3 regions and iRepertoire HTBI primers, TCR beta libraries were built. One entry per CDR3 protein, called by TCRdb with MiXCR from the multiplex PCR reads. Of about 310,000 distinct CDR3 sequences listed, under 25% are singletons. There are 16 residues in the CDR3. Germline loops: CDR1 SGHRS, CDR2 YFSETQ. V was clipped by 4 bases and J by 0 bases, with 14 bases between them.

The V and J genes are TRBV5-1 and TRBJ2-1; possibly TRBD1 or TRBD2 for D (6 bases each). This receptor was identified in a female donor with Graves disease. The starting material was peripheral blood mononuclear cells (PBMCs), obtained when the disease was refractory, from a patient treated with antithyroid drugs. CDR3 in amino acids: CASSVGGLNSYNEQFF. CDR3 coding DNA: TGCGCCAGCAGCGTAGGGGGGCTGAACTCCTACAATGAGCAGTTCTTC.